Each of the 9 T cell receptor beta chains below was sequenced from the same sample in a study of cytomegalovirus exposure and HLA in healthy donors (dated by TCRdb to the late 2010s). The library was prepared using the immunoSEQ multiplex PCR assay. For the multiplex PCR, a mixture combining 60 forward primers for TCR Vbeta segments and 13 reverse primers for TCR Jbeta segments was used. Sourced from immuneACCESS, this table was stored by TCRdb with only in-frame sequences that have V and J called. A share of the clones is absent; for the studies checked, an unresolved V gene accounts for under half, and the remainder has no known explanation. This sample gives approximately 120,000 clones in total; less than 80% of them show up just once. The biggest ten clones account for about 2% of the sample. The sequenced sample consisted of PBMCs. The receptors shown here come from a man aged 50 to 60 in good health and CMV-seronegative.

As DNA, the CDR3 is TGTGCCAGCAGTTACTCGAGGGTAAGCTCCTACAATGAGCAGTTCTTC. Translated, it gives CASSYSRVSSYNEQFF. The J gene is TRBJ2-1, the V gene TRBV6-6; the D gene is possibly TRBD2 (5 bases). CDR1 and CDR2 (germline): MNHNY, SVGAGI (reference sequence). V lost 0 bases to trimming and J lost 0 bases, with 9 bases between them. The CDR3 consists of 16 residues.

This chain connects TRBV5-6 to TRBJ1-2, with D possibly TRBD1 on 6 matching bases. Per the germline V gene, CDR1 is SGHDT and CDR2 is YYEEEE. Trimming pared 4 bases from V and 4 bases from J, leaving 17 bases between. The CDR3 runs 15 residues. CDR3 loop: CASSHRTERVYGYTF. For the CDR3, the DNA is TGTGCCAGCAGCCATAGGACAGAGAGGGTCTATGGCTACACCTTC.

The rearrangement joins TRBV5-4 to TRBJ1-1; D remains unclear. The CDR3 runs to 13 residues. Germline loops: CDR1 SGHNT, CDR2 YYREEE (reference sequence). V lost 4 bases and J lost 1, with 8 bases in between. The CDR3 DNA sequence: TGTGCCAGCAGCCTTGAACAGAACACTGAAGCTTTCTTT. Translation gives CASSLEQNTEAFF.

In its sample, this clone was seen once. CDR3 residues: CASSISGPLGFGYTF. The CDR3 nucleotides read TGTGCCAGTAGTATAAGCGGGCCACTAGGGTTTGGCTACACCTTC. The chain couples TRBV19 to TRBJ1-2; D not certain. The V end lost 2 bases, the J end lost 7 bases, and 17 bases lay between the germline ends. Germline V lookup: CDR1 LNHDA, CDR2 SQIVND (reference sequence). The length of the CDR3 is 15 residues.

V and J are TRBV4-1 and TRBJ1-2; D perhaps matches TRBD1 (5 bases). V shed 2 bases and J shed 8 bases, with 15 bases lying between them. This CDR3 has 14 amino acids. CDR1 is MGHRA and CDR2 is YSYEKL in the germline V gene. The CDR3 region is CASSQQGPESGYTF. For the CDR3, the DNA is TGCGCCAGCAGCCAACAGGGCCCTGAGTCAGGCTACACCTTC.

The V and J genes are TRBV7-2 and TRBJ1-4; TRBD1 matches 9 bases. V lost 3 bases to trimming and J lost 8 bases; unmatched junction nucleotides: 4. Germline V CDR1 and CDR2: SGHTA, FQGNSA. The CDR3 consists of 14 residues. The CDR3 nucleotides are TGTGCCAGCAGCTTGGGGACAGGGAGCGAAAAACTGTTTTTT. Its translation is CASSLGTGSEKLFF.

The chain has TRBV10-1 and TRBJ2-7; 7 positions agree with TRBD1. V lost 3 bases and J lost 3; bases outside the gene matches: 2. The CDR3 covers 13 residues. Germline V gene lookup returns CDR1 WNHNN and CDR2 SYGVQD (reference sequence). CDR3 DNA: TGCGCCAGCAGTGAAACAGGGGTCTACGAGCAGTACGTC. Amino acids: CASSETGVYEQYV.

The chain links TRBV19 to TRBJ1-1; D is uncertain. The CDR3 has 15 amino acids. Germline V gene data show CDR1 as LNHDA and CDR2 as SQIVND (reference sequence). Trimming shortened V by 4 bases and J by 1 base, and 13 bases separated the two germline ends. The CDR3 is CASSTGLRGNTEAFF. The CDR3 coding sequence is TGTGCCAGTAGTACGGGCCTACGGGGGAACACTGAAGCTTTCTTT. Using reference TRBV19 and TRBJ1-1 for the parts outside the CDR3, the full variable domain is DGGITQSPKYLFRKEGQNVTLSCEQNLNHDAMYWYRQDPGQGLRLIYYSQIVNDFQKGDIAEGYSVSREKKESFPLTVTSAQKNPTAFYLCASSTGLRGNTEAFFGQGTRLTVV.

This chain uses TRBV4-1 with TRBJ1-1; a weak D match, TRBD1 (6 bases). Germline V gene data show CDR1 as MGHRA and CDR2 as YSYEKL. There are 17 residues in the CDR3. V was trimmed by 2 bases and J by 4 bases, leaving 20 bases between them. CDR3 nucleotide sequence: TGCGCCAGCAGCCAATTCGGTCAAGGGGGTAGAAGCACTGAAGCTTTCTTT. Translated: CASSQFGQGGRSTEAFF.